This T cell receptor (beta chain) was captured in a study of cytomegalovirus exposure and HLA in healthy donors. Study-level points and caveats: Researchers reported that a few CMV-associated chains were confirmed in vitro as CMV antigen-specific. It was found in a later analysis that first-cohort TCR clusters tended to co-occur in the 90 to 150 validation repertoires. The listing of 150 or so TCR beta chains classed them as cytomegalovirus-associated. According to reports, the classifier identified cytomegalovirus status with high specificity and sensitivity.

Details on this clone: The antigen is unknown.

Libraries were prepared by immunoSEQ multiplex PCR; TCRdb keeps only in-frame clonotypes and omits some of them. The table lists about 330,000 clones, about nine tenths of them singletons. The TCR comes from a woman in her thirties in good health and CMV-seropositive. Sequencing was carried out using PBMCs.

The CDR3 coding sequence is TGTGCCAGCAGACCACAGGGAGCCTGGACTAGCGGGAGTGTCCACGAGCAGTACTTC. This codes for CASRPQGAWTSGSVHEQYF. This chain joins TRBV27 and TRBJ2-7; 13 nucleotides line up with TRBD2. Losses at the gene ends were 6 bases for V and 5 bases for J; bases not matched to a gene: 19. CDR3 length equals 19 residues. From germline, CDR1 is MNHEY and CDR2 SMNVEV (reference sequence).